Listed below are T cell receptor beta chains from one sample, sequenced in a study of cytotoxic CD8 clonotypes in ibrutinib-treated CLL. Profiling relied on immunoSEQ multiplex PCR, and the TCRdb table lists in-frame clones only, not all of them. The table lists 50,000 to 70,000 clones, about 54% of them singletons, with 20% to 30% in the top ten. The sample was PBMCs, taken at disease progression, from a patient treated with ibrutinib. The receptors here all came from a human donor with chronic lymphocytic leukemia. CDR3s include the opening cysteine and the closing phenylalanine or tryptophan. D genes are given only for firm matches. Part of the rows lack a size; the others show once, few, many or a class for expanded clones.

TRBJ2-7 TRBV2 NA NA 15 TGTGCCAGCAGTGAGGCCAGCGGCTTATCCTACGAGCAGTACTTC CASSEASGLSYEQYF
TRBJ1-3 TRBV25-1 NA NA 17 TGTGCCAGCAGTGAATGGGGAATCGCCGACTCTGGAAACACCATATATTTT CASSEWGIADSGNTIYF
TRBJ2-7 TRBV28 NA NA 13 TGTGCCAGCAGCACCTCACCTCGCTACGAGCAGTACTTC CASSTSPRYEQYF
TRBJ2-1 TRBV9 NA medium-sized 11 TGTGCCAGCAGCCTCCAGGATGAGCAGTTCTTC CASSLQDEQFF
TRBJ1-4 TRBV9 TRBD1 once 18 TGTGCCAGCAGCGTAGATCCCATTACGACAGGGGCCAATGAAAAACTGTTTTTT CASSVDPITTGANEKLFF
TRBJ2-1 TRBV2 TRBD2 NA 15 TGTGCCTCCAGACTAGCGGGGGGCCCCGGCAATGAGCAGTTCTTC CASRLAGGPGNEQFF
TRBJ1-5 TRBV6-1 NA few 12 TGTGCCAGCAGTGAAGCGATACAGCCCCAGCATTTT CASSEAIQPQHF
TRBJ2-3 TRBV6-4 NA NA 15 TGTGCCAGCAGTGATCGGTTCTACCCATCGGATACGCAGTATTTT CASSDRFYPSDTQYF
TRBJ1-5 TRBV7-8 NA NA 13 TGTGCCAGCAGTCCCCCAGGGAATCAGCCCCAGCATTTT CASSPPGNQPQHF
TRBJ1-5 TRBV19 NA NA 13 TGTGCCAGTCGAGGGCAGGGGCATCAGCCCCAGCATTTT CASRGQGHQPQHF
TRBJ2-5 TRBV5-1 NA NA 14 TGCGCCAGCAGCTTGTTTCCAGCTAAAGAGACCCAGTACTTC CASSLFPAKETQYF
TRBJ1-1 TRBV7-9 NA NA 13 TGTGCCACCAAGAACACTTTGAACACTGAAGCTTTCTTT CATKNTLNTEAFF
TRBJ1-5 TRBV6-5 TRBD1 NA 15 TGTGCCAGCAGTTACTCTGGACAGGGAAATCAGCCCCAGCATTTT CASSYSGQGNQPQHF
TRBJ1-3 TRBV6-5 TRBD1 NA 15 TGTGCCAGCAGTTCGGACAGGGGGCATGGAAACACCATATATTTT CASSSDRGHGNTIYF
TRBJ1-2 TRBV7-2 NA once 14 TGTGCCAGCAGCTTATACTGGGGGAACTATGGCTACACCTTC CASSLYWGNYGYTF
TRBJ1-4 TRBV30 NA NA 14 TGTGCCTGGAGTTTAGGACAGAACAATGAAAAACTGTTTTTT CAWSLGQNNEKLFF
TRBJ1-2 TRBV4-1 NA NA 14 TGCGCCAGCAGCCAAAAAACCTCGCCCTATGGCTACACCTTC CASSQKTSPYGYTF
TRBJ2-5 TRBV29-1 NA NA 13 TGCAGCGTTGAAGATTCACCTAAAGAGACCCAGTACTTC CSVEDSPKETQYF
TRBJ2-6 TRBV4-3 NA few 12 TGCGCCAGCAGCACTGGGGCCAACGTCCTGACTTTC CASSTGANVLTF
TRBJ1-1 TRBV19 TRBD1 NA 13 TGTGCCAGTCGGGACAGGGAAAACACTGAAGCTTTCTTT CASRDRENTEAFF
TRBJ1-6 TRBV27 NA NA 14 TGTGCCAGCAGTTGGGCCGTTTTTAACTCGCCCCTCCACTTT CASSWAVFNSPLHF
TRBJ2-7 TRBV30 NA once 14 TGTGCCTGGAGTTTGACAGGAGGCGTTTACGAGCAGTACTTC CAWSLTGGVYEQYF
TRBJ1-3 TRBV28 NA few 12 TGTGCCAGCAGTTTTCTTAGAAACACCATATATTTT CASSFLRNTIYF
TRBJ2-4 TRBV9 TRBD1 NA 14 TGTGCCAGCAGCGAGGGACAGGGCTTTGGCATTCAGTACTTC CASSEGQGFGIQYF
TRBJ2-7 TRBV2 NA few 12 TGTGCCAGCACGGGAAACTCCTACGAGCAGTACTTC CASTGNSYEQYF
TRBJ1-5 TRBV9 NA NA 13 TGTGCCAGCAGCTCCCGAGGGGGTCAGCCCCAGCATTTT CASSSRGGQPQHF
TRBJ2-7 TRBV11-2 NA NA 12 TGTGCCAGCAGACCTACCTACGGTGAGCAGTACTTC CASRPTYGEQYF
TRBJ2-2 TRBV19 NA few 12 TGTGCCAGTAGTGTCAACAGGGGGGAGCTGTTTTTT CASSVNRGELFF
TRBJ2-3 TRBV4-3 TRBD2 NA 18 TGCGCCAGCAGCCAAGAGAACGGGCTAGCGGGATACACAGATACGCAGTATTTT CASSQENGLAGYTDTQYF
TRBJ2-7 TRBV13 NA few 13 TGTGCCAGCAGCTTGACTACATCCTACGAGCAGTACTTC CASSLTTSYEQYF
TRBJ2-3 TRBV9 TRBD2 NA 15 TGTGCCAGCAGCGCGGGACTAGCGGGAGGAGATACGCAGTATTTT CASSAGLAGGDTQYF
TRBJ1-2 TRBV28 NA many 12 TGTGCCAGCAGTTTGGCCCTCTATGGCTACACCTTC CASSLALYGYTF
TRBJ2-7 TRBV11-2 NA few 15 TGTGCCAGCAGCTTAGGGTTCTACACCTCCTACGAGCAGTACTTC CASSLGFYTSYEQYF
TRBJ1-1 TRBV18 TRBD1 NA 13 TGTGCCAGCTACAGGGGTGAAAACACTGAAGCTTTCTTT CASYRGENTEAFF
TRBJ2-1 TRBV5-1 TRBD2 few 15 TGCGCCAGCAGCTTGGATAGCGGGGCCTACAATGAGCAGTTCTTC CASSLDSGAYNEQFF
TRBJ1-2 TRBV27 NA NA 13 TGTGCCAGCAGTAAGGGGTTTGCGGATGGCTACACCTTC CASSKGFADGYTF
TRBJ1-1 TRBV14 NA NA 13 TGTGCCAGCAGCCAAGGCGCGAACACTGAAGCTTTCTTT CASSQGANTEAFF
TRBJ2-7 TRBV1 NA NA 16 TGCACCAGCAGCCAAGATCGAGGAAGATGCGGCTACGAGCAGTACTTC CTSSQDRGRCGYEQYF
TRBJ2-7 TRBV2 NA NA 13 TGTGCCAGAGGGACTCAAAACACCTACGAGCAGTACTTC CARGTQNTYEQYF
TRBJ1-4 TRBV27 NA NA 15 TGTGCCAGCAGTTTATCGGTGGCAACTAATGAAAAACTGTTTTTT CASSLSVATNEKLFF
TRBJ2-2 TRBV13 NA NA 14 TGTGCCAGCAGCTTATCGGGGGACACCGGGGAGCTGTTTTTT CASSLSGDTGELFF
TRBJ2-1 TRBV18 TRBD1 NA 12 TGTGCCAGCTCACCCACAGGGGACGAGCAGTTCTTC CASSPTGDEQFF
TRBJ2-3 TRBV7-9 NA few 14 TGTGCCAGCAGCGACCGGGACCCCTTGAGGGCGCAGTATTTT CASSDRDPLRAQYF
TRBJ2-4 TRBV30 NA NA 16 TGTGCCTGGAGTGTACACTCCTCCTTAGCCAAAAACATTCAGTACTTC CAWSVHSSLAKNIQYF
TRBJ2-6 TRBV19 TRBD1 NA 15 TGTGCCAGTAGTTCAGGGGGCTCTGGGGCCAACGTCCTGACTTTC CASSSGGSGANVLTF
TRBJ2-5 TRBV14 NA NA 15 TGTGCCAGCAGCCGTGGGGGCCAGTACCAAGAGACCCAGTACTTC CASSRGGQYQETQYF
TRBJ1-3 TRBV30 NA NA 11 TGTGCCCGAGAAACTGGAAACACCATATATTTT CARETGNTIYF
TRBJ1-2 TRBV19 NA few 15 TGTGCCAGTAGGAAGCATGACAGGCCCCGGGATGGCTACACCTTC CASRKHDRPRDGYTF
TRBJ2-7 TRBV28 NA few 14 TGTGCCAGCAGTTTAATGGCTAGTTTTGGTGAGCAGTACTTC CASSLMASFGEQYF
TRBJ1-2 TRBV5-6 NA few 15 TGTGCCAGCAGCTTGGCTGCCAGCTCTGGCTATGGCTACACCTTC CASSLAASSGYGYTF
TRBJ2-7 TRBV30 TRBD2 NA 15 TGTGCCTGGAGTCGAACTAGCGGGATCCCTTACGAGCAGTACTTC CAWSRTSGIPYEQYF
TRBJ2-7 TRBV5-1 NA few 12 TGCGCCAGCAACAAACCGGGGATGGGGCAGTACTTC CASNKPGMGQYF
TRBJ2-7 TRBV18 NA NA 14 TGTGCCAGCTCGGCGGGGGCCGAGTTCTACGAGCAGTACTTC CASSAGAEFYEQYF
TRBJ2-5 TRBV5-1 NA NA 15 TGCGCCAGCAGCTCCGGACAGATAATCCAAGAGACCCAGTACTTC CASSSGQIIQETQYF
TRBJ1-2 TRBV9 NA NA 16 TGTGCCAGCAGCGTAGGTACCGGGTCATGGGCCTATGGCTACACCTTC CASSVGTGSWAYGYTF
TRBJ2-3 TRBV10-3 TRBD2 NA 15 TGTGCCATCAGCCTAGCGGGAGGGGGAACAGATACGCAGTATTTT CAISLAGGGTDTQYF
TRBJ2-3 TRBV5-6 NA NA 16 TGTGCCAGCAGCTTGGCCTCCAGCCGATACACAGATACGCAGTATTTT CASSLASSRYTDTQYF
TRBJ1-3 TRBV15 TRBD1 NA 17 TGTGCCACACAAAAGACAGGGGGTGCCCACTCTGGAAACACCATATATTTT CATQKTGGAHSGNTIYF